This TCR beta chain appears in the sequencing data of a study of Ad26.COV2.S vaccination and SARS-CoV-2 variants (TCRdb year 2021). For the wider study: Vaccine-arm donors came from COV1001, a multicentre, randomized, double-blind, placebo-controlled phase I-IIa trial of Ad26.COV2.S in healthy adults. A total of roughly 32 samples were included in the TCR-sequenced set, comprising 19 Ad26.COV2.S vaccine recipients, 5 placebo recipients and 8 SARS-CoV-2 convalescent individuals. Blinding of investigators to trial group allocation was maintained during experiments and outcome assessment. TCRbeta repertoire sequencing served as the tool for gauging how specific and how broad the SARS-CoV-2-reactive T cell receptors were following Ad26.COV2.S vaccination. Dosing of Ad26.COV2.S was intramuscular, at either 5x10^10 or 1x10^11 viral particles, delivered as one shot or as two shots spaced 56 days apart. Trial participants were randomized into five groups of five, in which low-dose or high-dose Ad26.COV2.S was given once or twice, or placebo was given on both occasions.

The sample's treatment or condition label, decoded: about 20 received Ad26.COV2.S at low or high dose, single or two shots; about 5 received placebo; per-sample allocation not given. For vaccine and placebo recipients, repertoires were sequenced using samples collected on day 63 after the first injection. Between 29 July and 7 August 2020, Cohort 1b enrolled about 27 adults aged 18-55 years at one site in Boston, USA. Ad26.COV2.S was a replication-incompetent adenovirus type 26 vector expressing a prefusion-stabilized SARS-CoV-2 spike protein from the original Wuhan strain. What the authors observed across the whole study: According to the authors, total T cell responses may have been underestimated by the TCR breadth and depth analyses. Non-spike TCR breadth was comparable between vaccine and placebo recipients, consistent with the vaccine containing only spike. After vaccination, substantial breadth of spike-specific CD8+ and CD4+ T cell responses was reported. The study was not powered for comparison of responses between vaccine doses or regimens. Ad26.COV2.S recipients had higher spike-specific TCR breadth than placebo recipients (P = 0.0014).

In the germline V gene, CDR1 corresponds to SQVTM and CDR2 to ANQGSEA. Spanning cysteine to phenylalanine, the CDR3 consists of 15 amino acids. Only the CDR3 part of the read is kept: 45 bases, read in frame from the first base. Trimming removed 6 bases from V and 4 bases from J, leaving 22 bases between the germline ends. The immunoSEQ Assay was the method used to sequence TCRbeta CDR3 regions. After extraction, genomic DNA underwent amplification by bias-controlled multiplex PCR, followed by high-throughput sequencing. On the authors' methods: To quantify the absolute abundance of every unique TCRbeta CDR3 region, sequences were collapsed and filtered. Usable DNA was measured by amplifying reference genes present in all nucleated cells, and TCRbeta template counts were normalized to that usable DNA to estimate T cell fraction. Repertoire TCRs were annotated as SARS-CoV-2-specific when V gene, CDR3 amino acid sequence and J gene were exactly matched to a known reactive TCR set. The reference SARS-CoV-2 TCR set was derived from MIRA and filtered for enrichment in COVID-19-positive ImmuneCODE repertoires, a step that removed public or cross-reactive TCRs. Using the MIRA antigens, annotated TCRs were further analysed by specific ORF or by position within an ORF. Depth was the summed frequency of annotated unique rearrangements, while breadth was defined as annotated unique rearrangements over total unique productive rearrangements. Group comparisons of TCR breadth used two-sided Wilcoxon rank-sum tests. TCRdb retrieved this table from immuneACCESS and kept in-frame rearrangements only. Not all clones are present; in checked studies, unresolved V genes account for under half, and no reason is known for the remainder. V, J and clone size reflect that table, while D and trimming were determined from the DNA. A total of some 640,000 clones appear in this sample, around 92% of them only once. About 1.5% of the sample rests with the top ten.

As regards this clone: Its antigen specificity is not known. No much larger clonotype is one base removed from it; base qualities were not supplied.

The sequence was obtained from a person aged 18 to 65 who received the Ad26.COV2.S COVID-19 vaccine or a placebo. The rearranged segments are TRBV29-1 and TRBJ2-7; the D segment could be TRBD1, given 7 matching bases. This sample comprised peripheral blood, obtained in a trial of Ad26.COV2.S vaccine versus placebo. The nucleotides read TGCAGCGTAACCGGGGCGGGGACAGATTTTTACGAGCAGTACTTC. This translates into CSVTGAGTDFYEQYF.